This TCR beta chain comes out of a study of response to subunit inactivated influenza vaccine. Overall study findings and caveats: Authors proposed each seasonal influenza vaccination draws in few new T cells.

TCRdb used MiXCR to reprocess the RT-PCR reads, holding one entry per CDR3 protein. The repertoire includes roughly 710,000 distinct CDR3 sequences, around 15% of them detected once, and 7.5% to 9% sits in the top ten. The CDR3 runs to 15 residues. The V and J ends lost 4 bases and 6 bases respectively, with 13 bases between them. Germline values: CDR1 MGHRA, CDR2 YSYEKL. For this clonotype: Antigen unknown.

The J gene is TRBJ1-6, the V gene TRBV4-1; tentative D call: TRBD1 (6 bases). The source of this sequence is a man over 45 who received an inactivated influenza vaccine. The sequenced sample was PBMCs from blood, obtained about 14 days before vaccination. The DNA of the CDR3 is TGCGCCAGCAGCCGGGGGGCACAGGTTAATTCACCCCTCCACTTT. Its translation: CASSRGAQVNSPLHF.